The 24 T cell receptor beta chains given below trace back to one sample, sequenced in a study of T cell responses to AZD1222 COVID-19 vaccine. The table came from immunoSEQ multiplex PCR; TCRdb's copy has only in-frame clones and leaves some out. The sample has more than 95,000 clones, 85% to 90% seen once. Sample: peripheral blood, taken on day 0 of AZD1222 vaccination. These receptors came from an adult in good health.

The rearrangement links TRBV18 to TRBJ1-1, with D perhaps matching TRBD1 (6 bases). V gave up 2 bases and J gave up 1 base, with 11 bases separating them. Germline CDR1 is KGHSH and CDR2 is LQKENI. CDR3 size: 15 residues. The CDR3 sequence: CASSPNWGRNTEAFF. The CDR3, as DNA: TGTGCCAGCTCACCAAACTGGGGGCGGAACACTGAAGCTTTCTTT.

The J gene is TRBJ2-7, the V gene TRBV19; maybe TRBD1 (6 bases). Germline CDR1 LNHDA, CDR2 SQIVND (reference sequence). This CDR3 has 16 amino acids. V was shortened by 4 bases and J by 4 bases, with 20 bases between the two germline ends. The CDR3 protein is CASSTSLTGFLYEQYF. The CDR3 DNA is TGTGCCAGTAGTACCTCCCTGACAGGTTTTCTTTACGAGCAGTACTTC.

The chain joins TRBV29-1 to TRBJ1-2; the D is unclear. The germline gives CDR1 SQVTM, CDR2 ANQGSEA. This CDR3 has 11 amino acids. Trimming took 3 bases from V and 6 from J, leaving 8 bases between them. CDR3 amino acids: CSVDGGHGYTF. DNA for the CDR3: TGCAGCGTTGATGGTGGTCATGGCTACACCTTC.

The rearrangement links TRBV7-2 to TRBJ2-4, with 8 bases fitting TRBD2. Germline-derived CDR1 and CDR2 are SGHTA and FQGNSA. V lost 5 bases, J lost 9 bases, and 12 bases stayed unmatched. The CDR3 has 15 amino acids. DNA of the CDR3: TGTGCCAGCAGCCCGAGGGCGGGAGGCCGGGGCATTCAGTACTTC. Translated: CASSPRAGGRGIQYF.

The V call is TRBV29-1, the J call TRBJ2-1; TRBD1 might be the D (6 bases). The V end lost 2 bases, the J end lost 1 base, and 12 bases lay between the germline ends. The V gene's germline CDR1 is SQVTM and CDR2 ANQGSEA. CDR3 length: 15 residues. The CDR3 loop reads CSVEPGQDSYNEQFF. The CDR3 DNA reads TGCAGCGTTGAACCGGGACAAGATTCCTACAATGAGCAGTTCTTC.

The chain recombines TRBV19 with TRBJ1-1, with unresolved D. Between the trimmed V and J ends, which lost 11 bases and 3 bases, there was a span of 16 bases. Per the germline V gene, CDR1 is LNHDA and CDR2 is SQIVND (reference sequence). The CDR3 contains 13 residues. The CDR3 DNA is TGTGCCTCGAAGGACCCGCCGGACACTGAAGCTTTCTTT. This translates into CASKDPPDTEAFF.

The chain recombines TRBV2 with TRBJ2-3; the match to TRBD2 covers 9 bases. CDR1 is SNHLY, CDR2 FYNNEI, per germline. Unmatched junction bases numbered 6, after V lost 1 base and J lost 4 bases. This CDR3 has 16 amino acids. DNA for the CDR3: TGTGCCAGCAGTGAAGGCGCGGGGGGGCCGTCAGATACGCAGTATTTT. It is translated as CASSEGAGGPSDTQYF.

V gene TRBV28 combines with J gene TRBJ2-3, with 7 bases matching TRBD2. This CDR3 comprises 17 residues. J lost 6 bases, V lost 6 bases, and 18 bases had no gene match. The germline V gene encodes CDR1 MDHEN and CDR2 SYDVKM. Written as DNA, the CDR3 is TGTGCCAGCAGCCGAGCCGGACTAGTGGAGCCAGGGGATACGCAGTATTTT. Translated, it gives CASSRAGLVEPGDTQYF.

CDR3 nucleotides: TGTGCCAGCAGCGTAGATGCGCGTGCGGGAGGTGGTAATGAGCAGTTCTTC. Residues: CASSVDARAGGGNEQFF. The chain uses TRBV9 and TRBJ2-1; 8 bases agree with TRBD2. The CDR3 consists of 17 residues. The ends lost 0 bases at V and 7 bases at J; junction bases unmatched: 12. Germline V gives CDR1 SGDLS, CDR2 YYNGEE.

This sequence joins TRBV5-1 and TRBJ1-3; 7 bases line up with TRBD1. The CDR3 spans 15 residues. Trimming cost V 4 bases and J 0 bases; bases outside gene matches: 4. From germline, CDR1 is SGHRS and CDR2 YFSETQ. CDR3 residues: CASSGGDSSGNTIYF. The CDR3 DNA follows: TGCGCCAGCAGCGGGGGGGACAGCTCTGGAAACACCATATATTTT.

The chain combines TRBV2 with TRBJ1-1, with TRBD1 matching over 8 bases. In germline, CDR1 is SNHLY, CDR2 FYNNEI. The V segment lost 11 bases and the J segment 0 bases; nucleotides outside the gene matches: 5. CDR3 length: 13 amino acids. The CDR3 loop reads CALRDRLNTEAFF. The CDR3 DNA is TGTGCCCTGCGGGACAGGCTGAACACTGAAGCTTTCTTT.

The chain employs TRBV5-1 and TRBJ2-7, with D perhaps TRBD2 (5 bases). The CDR3 length is 12 residues. Between the trimmed V and J ends, which lost 2 bases and 7 bases, there was a span of 10 bases. The germline gives CDR1 SGHRS, CDR2 YFSETQ. The CDR3 sequence is CASSLAPGEQYF. The CDR3 DNA reads as TGCGCCAGCAGCTTAGCCCCGGGGGAGCAGTACTTC. The variable domain in full, with the rest retrieved from reference TRBV5-1 and TRBJ2-7, is KAGVTQTPRYLIKTRGQQVTLSCSPISGHRSVSWYQQTPGQGLQFLFEYFSETQRNKGNFPGRFSGRQFSNSRSEMNVSTLELGDSALYLCASSLAPGEQYFGPGTRLTVT.

This sequence joins TRBV11-1 and TRBJ1-1; D may be TRBD1 (5 bases). This CDR3 comprises 12 residues. Trimming removed 3 bases at V and 5 bases at J, with 7 bases between. Germline lookup yields CDR1 SGHAT and CDR2 FQDESV (reference sequence). The CDR3 loop reads CASSFGGTEAFF. For the CDR3, the DNA is TGTGCCAGCAGCTTTGGGGGAACTGAAGCTTTCTTT.

The V gene is TRBV7-9, the J gene TRBJ2-3; 7 positions match TRBD1. V gave up 6 bases and J gave up 4 bases; unmatched junction bases: 10. The CDR3 runs to 15 residues. CDR1 and CDR2 from the germline V gene are SEHNR and FQNEAQ (reference sequence). The CDR3 DNA follows: TGTGCCAGCAGGCACAACAGGGGTCAGGCAGATACGCAGTATTTT. Translating it yields CASRHNRGQADTQYF.

The V and J genes are TRBV6-1 and TRBJ1-1; D not resolved. CDR1 MNHNS and CDR2 SASEGT come from the germline V gene. CDR3 length equals 15 residues. Trimming took off 3 bases at V and 0 bases at J, with 11 bases between the two ends. In DNA form, the CDR3 reads TGTGCCAGCAGTGAGCGGCACGGGGTGAACACTGAAGCTTTCTTT. As protein: CASSERHGVNTEAFF.

V usage is TRBV7-9 and J usage is TRBJ1-5; D is unresolved. The V gene's germline CDR1 is SEHNR and CDR2 FQNEAQ (reference sequence). V lost 4 bases and J 6 bases, leaving 10 bases between the germline ends. This CDR3 spans 13 amino acids. The CDR3 bases are TGTGCCAGCAGCTCAGATCCGGGTCAGCCCCAGCATTTT. Translated: CASSSDPGQPQHF.

The gene calls are TRBV12-3 or TRBV12-4 and TRBJ1-2, with D maybe TRBD1 (5 bases). The ends were cut back, 7 bases at V and 4 bases at J, with 13 bases in the middle. CDR3 length: 13 residues. CDR3 region: CASTLVGAYGYTF. The CDR3, as DNA: TGTGCCAGCACCCTCGTTGGGGCCTATGGCTACACCTTC.

The rearrangement uses TRBV30 and TRBJ1-1; no definite D call. CDR3 size: 12 residues. Per germline, CDR1 GTSNPN and CDR2 SVGIG (reference sequence). Trimming removed 4 bases from V and 4 bases from J, with 10 bases in between. The CDR3 here is CAWTESGTEAFF. The CDR3 DNA follows: TGTGCCTGGACGGAATCGGGCACTGAAGCTTTCTTT.

The J gene is TRBJ2-7, the V gene TRBV28, with 9 bases aligning to TRBD1. V shed 6 bases and J 0 bases; nucleotides not matched to a gene: 3. CDR1 and CDR2 (germline): MDHEN, SYDVKM. This CDR3 comprises 14 residues. CDR3 residues: CASRGTGSSYEQYF. In DNA, the CDR3 is TGTGCCAGCAGGGGGACAGGGAGCTCCTACGAGCAGTACTTC.

The chain uses TRBV30 and TRBJ1-3; D gene uncertain. The CDR3 is 15 amino acids. CDR1 and CDR2 from the germline V gene are GTSNPN and SVGIG (reference sequence). The V and J ends lost 0 bases and 0 bases respectively, with 9 bases between them. CDR3 in amino acids: CAWSVYGVSGNTIYF. Written as DNA, the CDR3 is TGTGCCTGGAGTGTATACGGAGTCTCTGGAAACACCATATATTTT. The full variable domain, completed using reference TRBV30 and TRBJ1-3, is SQTIHQWPATLVQPVGSPLSLECTVEGTSNPNLYWYRQAAGRGLQLLFYSVGIGQISSEVPQNLSASRPQDRQFILSSKKLLLSDSGFYLCAWSVYGVSGNTIYFGEGSWLTVV.

This chain joins TRBV30 and TRBJ1-4; the D is unclear. CDR3 length equals 13 residues. Trimming took 2 bases from V and 2 from J, leaving 6 bases between them. Germline V lookup: CDR1 GTSNPN, CDR2 SVGIG (reference sequence). CDR3 nucleotides: TGTGCCTGGAGTCGGGAGACTAATGAAAAACTGTTTTTT. Translation gives CAWSRETNEKLFF.

CDR3 protein: CASSASGGLDTGELFF. The CDR3 DNA reads TGTGCCAGCAGCGCATCCGGGGGGCTCGACACCGGGGAGCTGTTTTTT. V and J are TRBV2 and TRBJ2-2; D may be TRBD2 (7 bases). The CDR3 has 16 residues. From germline, CDR1 is SNHLY and CDR2 FYNNEI. V was cut by 6 bases and J by 3 bases, with 17 bases left in between.

The V and J genes are TRBV7-6 and TRBJ2-1, with TRBD2 matching 10 bases. This CDR3 comprises 14 residues. The germline CDR1 and CDR2 sequences are SGHVS and FNYEAQ. The ends lost 3 bases at V and 7 bases at J; junction bases unmatched: 3. This CDR3 is CASSFPSGSNEQFF. The CDR3 DNA reads TGTGCCAGCAGCTTCCCTAGCGGGAGTAATGAGCAGTTCTTC.

This clone was detected once. The J gene is TRBJ1-3, the V gene TRBV7-2; D gene unclear. The CDR3 contains 16 residues. The germline V gene encodes CDR1 SGHTA and CDR2 FQGNSA. Trimming took off 3 bases at V and 0 bases at J, with 12 bases between the two ends. The CDR3 spells CASSLRGPGSGNTIYF. Written as DNA, the CDR3 is TGTGCCAGCAGCTTGAGAGGGCCAGGCTCTGGAAACACCATATATTTT.